This T cell receptor (beta chain) was sequenced during a study of preoperative IRX-2 immunotherapy in early breast cancer. The sample's treatment: preoperative locoregional IRX-2 cytokine immunotherapy. This phase Ib study tested locoregional IRX-2 cytokine immunotherapy given before surgery. Libraries were prepared by immunoSEQ multiplex PCR; TCRdb keeps only in-frame clonotypes and omits some of them. In the table there are 25,000 to 30,000 clones, 65% to 85% of which are singletons. The germline V gene has CDR1 MNHGY and CDR2 SAAAGT. This CDR3 comprises 15 residues. V was trimmed by 2 bases and J by 9 bases, leaving 14 bases between them.

This receptor was identified in a human donor with breast cancer. Sampling was done from a patient treated with IRX-2 immunotherapy. V gene TRBV6-8 combines with J gene TRBJ1-6; D is perhaps TRBD1 (5 bases). CDR3 DNA: TGTGCCAGCAGTTACGGAGGGGACTGGGGTTCACCCCTCCACTTT. Translated: CASSYGGDWGSPLHF.